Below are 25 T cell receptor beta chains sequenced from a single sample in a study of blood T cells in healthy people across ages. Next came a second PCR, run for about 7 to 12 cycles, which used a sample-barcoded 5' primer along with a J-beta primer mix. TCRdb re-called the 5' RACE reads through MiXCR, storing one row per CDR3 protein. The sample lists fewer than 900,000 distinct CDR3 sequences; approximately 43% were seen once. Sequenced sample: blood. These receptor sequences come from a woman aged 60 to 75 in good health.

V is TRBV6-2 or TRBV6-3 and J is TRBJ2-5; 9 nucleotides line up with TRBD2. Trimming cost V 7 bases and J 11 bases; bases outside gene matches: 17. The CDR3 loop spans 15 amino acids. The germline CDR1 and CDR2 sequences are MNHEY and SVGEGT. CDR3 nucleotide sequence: TGTGCCAGCACCCCAGGACTAGCGAGTAGTAGTGAGCAGTACTTC. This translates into CASTPGLASSSEQYF.

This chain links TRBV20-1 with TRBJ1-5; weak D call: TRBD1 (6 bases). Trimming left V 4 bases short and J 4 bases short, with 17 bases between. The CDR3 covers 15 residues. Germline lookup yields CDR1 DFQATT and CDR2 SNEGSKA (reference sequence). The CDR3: CSAISTGLVNQPQHF. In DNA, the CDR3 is TGCAGTGCTATTTCTACAGGGTTGGTAAATCAGCCCCAGCATTTT.

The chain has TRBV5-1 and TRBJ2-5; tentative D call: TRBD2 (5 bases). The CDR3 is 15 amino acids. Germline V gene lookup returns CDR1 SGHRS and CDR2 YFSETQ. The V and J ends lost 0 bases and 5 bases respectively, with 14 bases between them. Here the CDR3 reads CASSLGGPGEETQYF. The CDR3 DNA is TGCGCCAGCAGCTTGGGCGGGCCCGGCGAGGAGACCCAGTACTTC.

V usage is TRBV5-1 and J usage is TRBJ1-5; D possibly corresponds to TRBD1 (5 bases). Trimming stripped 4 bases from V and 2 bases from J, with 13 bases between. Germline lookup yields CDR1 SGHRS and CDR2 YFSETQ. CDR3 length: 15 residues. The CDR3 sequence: CASSPGGEGNQPQHF. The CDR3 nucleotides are TGCGCCAGCAGCCCCGGGGGGGAGGGCAATCAGCCCCAGCATTTT.

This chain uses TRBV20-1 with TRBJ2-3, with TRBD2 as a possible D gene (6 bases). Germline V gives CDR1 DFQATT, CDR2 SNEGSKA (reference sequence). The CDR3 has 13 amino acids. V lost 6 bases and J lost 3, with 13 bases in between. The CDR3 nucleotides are TGCAGTGCCTACGGTAGCGGAACAGATACGCAGTATTTT. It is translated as CSAYGSGTDTQYF.

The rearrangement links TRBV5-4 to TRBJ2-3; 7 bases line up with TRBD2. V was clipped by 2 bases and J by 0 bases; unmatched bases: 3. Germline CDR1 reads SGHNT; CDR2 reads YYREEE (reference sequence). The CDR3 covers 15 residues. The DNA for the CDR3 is TGTGCCAGCAGCTTTGAGCGGGGCAGCACAGATACGCAGTATTTT. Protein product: CASSFERGSTDTQYF. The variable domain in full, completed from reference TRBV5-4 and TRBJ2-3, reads ETGVTQSPTHLIKTRGQQVTLRCSSQSGHNTVSWYQQALGQGPQFIFQYYREEENGRGNFPPRFSGLQFPNYSSELNVNALELDDSALYLCASSFERGSTDTQYFGPGTRLTVL.

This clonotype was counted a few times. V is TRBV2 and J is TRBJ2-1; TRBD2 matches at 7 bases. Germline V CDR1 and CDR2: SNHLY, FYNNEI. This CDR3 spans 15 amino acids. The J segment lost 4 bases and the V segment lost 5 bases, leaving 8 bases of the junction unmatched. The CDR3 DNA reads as TGTGCCAGCAGTCTCACTAGCGCTCCTTACAATGAGCAGTTCTTC. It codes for CASSLTSAPYNEQFF.

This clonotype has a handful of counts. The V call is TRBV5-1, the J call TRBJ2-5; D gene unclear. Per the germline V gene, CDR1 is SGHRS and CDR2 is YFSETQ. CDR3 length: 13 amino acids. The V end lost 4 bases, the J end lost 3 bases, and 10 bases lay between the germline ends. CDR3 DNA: TGCGCCAGCAGCACGAAAAGAGAAGAGACCCAGTACTTC. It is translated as CASSTKREETQYF. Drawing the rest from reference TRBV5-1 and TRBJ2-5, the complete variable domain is KAGVTQTPRYLIKTRGQQVTLSCSPISGHRSVSWYQQTPGQGLQFLFEYFSETQRNKGNFPGRFSGRQFSNSRSEMNVSTLELGDSALYLCASSTKREETQYFGPGTRLLVL.

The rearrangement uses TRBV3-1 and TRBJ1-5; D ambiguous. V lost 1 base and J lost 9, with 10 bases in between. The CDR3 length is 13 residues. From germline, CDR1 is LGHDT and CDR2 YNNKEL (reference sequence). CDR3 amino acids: CASSQAGLGPQHF. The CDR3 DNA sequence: TGTGCCAGCAGCCAAGCCGGATTGGGGCCCCAGCATTTT. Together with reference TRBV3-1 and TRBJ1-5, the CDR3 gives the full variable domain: DTAVSQTPKYLVTQMGNDKSIKCEQNLGHDTMYWYKQDSKKFLKIMFSYNNKELIINETVPNRFSPKSPDKAHLNLHINSLELGDSAVYFCASSQAGLGPQHFGDGTRLSIL.

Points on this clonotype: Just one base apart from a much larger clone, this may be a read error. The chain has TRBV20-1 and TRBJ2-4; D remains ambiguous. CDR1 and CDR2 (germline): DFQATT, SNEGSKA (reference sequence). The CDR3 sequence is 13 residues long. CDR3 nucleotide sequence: TGCGGTGCTAGAACGGGTCGACAAAACATTCAGTACTTC. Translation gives CGARTGRQNIQYF.

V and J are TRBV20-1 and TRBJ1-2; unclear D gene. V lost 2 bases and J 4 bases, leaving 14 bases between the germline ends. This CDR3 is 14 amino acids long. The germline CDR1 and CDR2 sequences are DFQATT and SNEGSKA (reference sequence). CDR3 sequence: CSARQSGPSYGYTF. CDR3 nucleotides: TGCAGTGCTAGACAGAGCGGGCCGAGCTATGGCTACACCTTC.

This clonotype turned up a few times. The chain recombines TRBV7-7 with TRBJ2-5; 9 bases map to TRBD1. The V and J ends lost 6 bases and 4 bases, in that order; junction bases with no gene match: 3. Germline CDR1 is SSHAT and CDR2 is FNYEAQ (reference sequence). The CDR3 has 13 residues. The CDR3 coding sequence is TGTGCCAGCAGGCCGGGACAGGGAGAGACCCAGTACTTC. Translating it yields CASRPGQGETQYF. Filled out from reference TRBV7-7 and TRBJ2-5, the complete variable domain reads GAGVSQSPRYKVTKRGQDVTLRCDPISSHATLYWYQQALGQGPEFLTYFNYEAQPDKSGLPSDRFSAERPEGSISTLTIQRTEQRDSAMYRCASRPGQGETQYFGPGTRLLVL.

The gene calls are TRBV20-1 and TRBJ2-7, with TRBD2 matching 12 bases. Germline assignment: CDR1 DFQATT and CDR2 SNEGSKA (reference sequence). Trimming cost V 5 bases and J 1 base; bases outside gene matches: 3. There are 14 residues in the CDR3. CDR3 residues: CSAAGLAGSYEQYF. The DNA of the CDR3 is TGCAGTGCTGCGGGACTAGCGGGTTCCTACGAGCAGTACTTC.

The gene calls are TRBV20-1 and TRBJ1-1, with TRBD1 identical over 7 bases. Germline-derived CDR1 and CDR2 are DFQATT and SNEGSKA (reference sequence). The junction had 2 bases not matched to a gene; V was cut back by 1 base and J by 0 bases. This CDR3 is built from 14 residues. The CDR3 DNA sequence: TGCAGTGCTAGAGTACAGGGGCTGAACACTGAAGCTTTCTTT. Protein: CSARVQGLNTEAFF.

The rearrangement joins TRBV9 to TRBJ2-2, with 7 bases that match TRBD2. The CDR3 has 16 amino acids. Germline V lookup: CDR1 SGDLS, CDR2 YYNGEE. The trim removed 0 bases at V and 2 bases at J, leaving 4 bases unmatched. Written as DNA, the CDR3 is TGTGCCAGCAGCGTAGTTCCTAGCGGTAACACCGGGGAGCTGTTTTTT. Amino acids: CASSVVPSGNTGELFF.

CDR3 in amino acids: CASLNRALGNQPQHF. The CDR3 DNA sequence: TGTGCCAGCCTCAACAGGGCCCTGGGCAATCAGCCCCAGCATTTT. The V gene is TRBV28, the J gene TRBJ1-5; D is possibly TRBD1 (6 bases). Trimming left V 8 bases short and J 2 bases short, with 16 bases between. The CDR3 spans 15 residues. CDR1 is MDHEN and CDR2 is SYDVKM in the germline V gene.

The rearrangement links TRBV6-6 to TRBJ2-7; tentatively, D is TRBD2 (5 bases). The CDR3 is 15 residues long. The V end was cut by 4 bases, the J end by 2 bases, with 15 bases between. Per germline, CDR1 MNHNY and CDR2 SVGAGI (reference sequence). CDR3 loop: CASSSPGPGAYEQYF. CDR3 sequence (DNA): TGTGCCAGCAGTTCCCCCGGGCCCGGGGCCTACGAGCAGTACTTC.

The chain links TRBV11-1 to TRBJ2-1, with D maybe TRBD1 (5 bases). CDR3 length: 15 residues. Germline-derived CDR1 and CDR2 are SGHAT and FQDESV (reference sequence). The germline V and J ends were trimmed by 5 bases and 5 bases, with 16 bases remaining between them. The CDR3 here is CASSIIRVQDNEQFF. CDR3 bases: TGTGCCAGCAGCATAATCAGGGTTCAGGACAATGAGCAGTTCTTC.

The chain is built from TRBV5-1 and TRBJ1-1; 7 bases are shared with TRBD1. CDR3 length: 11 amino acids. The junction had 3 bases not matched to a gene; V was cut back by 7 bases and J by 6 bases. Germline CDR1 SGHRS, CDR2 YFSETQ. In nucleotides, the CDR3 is TGCGCCAGCCGGGACAGCTCTGAAGCTTTCTTT. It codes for CASRDSSEAFF.

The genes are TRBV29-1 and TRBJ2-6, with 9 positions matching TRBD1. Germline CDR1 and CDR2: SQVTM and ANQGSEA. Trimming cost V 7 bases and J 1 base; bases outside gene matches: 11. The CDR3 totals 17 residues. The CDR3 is CSAGGDRGKSGANVLTF. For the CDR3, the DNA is TGCAGCGCTGGGGGTGACAGGGGGAAATCTGGGGCCAACGTCCTGACTTTC.

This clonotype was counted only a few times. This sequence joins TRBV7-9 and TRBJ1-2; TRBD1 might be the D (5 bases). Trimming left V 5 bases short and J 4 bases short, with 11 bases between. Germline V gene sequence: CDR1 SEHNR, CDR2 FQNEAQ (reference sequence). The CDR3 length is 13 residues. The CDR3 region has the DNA TGTGCCAGCAGCCCGACAGTAGGCTATGGCTACACCTTC. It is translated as CASSPTVGYGYTF.

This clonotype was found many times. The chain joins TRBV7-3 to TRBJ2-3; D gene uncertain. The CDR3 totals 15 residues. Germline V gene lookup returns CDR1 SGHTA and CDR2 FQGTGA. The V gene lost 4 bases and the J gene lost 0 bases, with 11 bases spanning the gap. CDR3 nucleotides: TGTGCCAGCAGCTCGGATTTTTCTAGCACAGATACGCAGTATTTT. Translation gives CASSSDFSSTDTQYF.

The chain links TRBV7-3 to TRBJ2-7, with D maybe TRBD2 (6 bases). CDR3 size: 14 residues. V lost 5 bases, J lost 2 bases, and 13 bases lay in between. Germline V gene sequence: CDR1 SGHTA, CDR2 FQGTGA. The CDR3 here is CASSKDYRPYEQYF. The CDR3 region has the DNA TGTGCCAGCAGCAAGGACTATAGACCCTACGAGCAGTACTTC.

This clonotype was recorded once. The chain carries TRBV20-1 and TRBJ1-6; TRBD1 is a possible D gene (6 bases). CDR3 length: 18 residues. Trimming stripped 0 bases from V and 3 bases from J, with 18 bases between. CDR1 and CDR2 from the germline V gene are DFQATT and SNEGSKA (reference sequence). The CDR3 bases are TGCAGTGCTAGAGATAGGATCGCAGGGGCGGACTATAATTCACCCCTCCACTTT. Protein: CSARDRIAGADYNSPLHF.

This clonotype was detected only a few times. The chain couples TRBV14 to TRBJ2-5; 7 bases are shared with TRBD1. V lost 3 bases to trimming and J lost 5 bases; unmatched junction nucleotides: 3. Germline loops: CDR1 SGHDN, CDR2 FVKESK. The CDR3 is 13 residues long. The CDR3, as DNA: TGTGCCAGCAGCCAGACAGGGACGGAGACCCAGTACTTC. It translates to CASSQTGTETQYF. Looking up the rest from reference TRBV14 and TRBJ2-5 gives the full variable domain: EAGVTQFPSHSVIEKGQTVTLRCDPISGHDNLYWYRRVMGKEIKFLLHFVKESKQDESGMPNNRFLAERTGGTYSTLKVQPAELEDSGVYFCASSQTGTETQYFGPGTRLLVL.